The T cell receptor (beta chain) under discussion was sequenced for a study of CD8 T cells in Susac syndrome (dated 2019 in TCRdb). With respect to the entire study: Repertoire sequencing was used to test whether CD8+ T cell activation and differentiation in Susac syndrome was antigen driven.

A word on this clonotype: No antigen is known for it. The input lacks base qualities; no much larger clone sits a single base away.

The junction shows trimming of 7 bases on V and 2 bases on J, plus 14 bases between the germline ends. Per the germline V gene (reference sequence), GTSNPN is the CDR1 and SVGIG is the CDR2. Including the terminal cysteine and phenylalanine, the CDR3 comprises 13 residues. Just the 39-base CDR3 DNA is kept, in frame starting at base 1. Peripheral blood CD8+ and CD4+ T cells from healthy donors, Susac syndrome patients and multiple sclerosis patients were profiled by high-throughput TCR beta sequencing. Multiple sclerosis controls were treatment-naive patients with stable or active relapsing-remitting disease fulfilling revised McDonald criteria. Bulk CD8+ and CD4+ T cells were purified magnetically by negative isolation, whereas CD8+ TEMRA cells were enriched by FACS. Blood was collected in EDTA tubes and processed within 24 hours, with PBMCs isolated through density gradient centrifugation. PBMCs intended for TCR sequencing were cryopreserved in liquid nitrogen and were subsequently thawed in a 37 degrees C water bath. The sorted or isolated CD4+, CD8+ and CD8+ TEMRA cells reached a purity of at least 90%.

General findings and caveats noted by the study authors: The TCR sequencing and HLA analysis was acknowledged to have included a relatively small number of individuals.

RNA was extracted using the RNeasy kit, and roughly 0.45 to 1 ug of the RNA was reverse transcribed with random hexamers. TCR beta CDR3 regions were amplified with the immunoSEQ multiplex PCR assay covering 54 Vbeta and 13 Jbeta segments. PCR amplification bias was corrected by using a synthetic template baseline for primer optimization and computational correction. Processing in the source paper ran as follows. Reads were assigned to V, D and J genes according to IMGT and analyzed in immunoSEQ Analyzer, with only productive sequences retained. Clonality was computed as one minus Shannon entropy normalized by log2 of the number of productive unique sequences. For each patient and control, public and private clones were evaluated among the 100 most prevalent clones. A clone was defined as Susac-specific if it was absent from the healthy and MS cohorts, from some 1,100 published viral clones and from other ImmuneACCESS disease sequences. In-frame beta chains were kept once TCRdb had trimmed the public reads at Q25 with fastp and called clones with MiXCR. Entries that share a CDR3 protein sequence are merged under the most common genes and DNA. The authors' filters were not applied to this entry. In this sample the table shows roughly 120,000 distinct CDR3 sequences, roughly 94% of which occur a single time. The ten largest clonotypes hold approximately 0.13% of the sample.

The clonotype was recovered from a human donor with multiple sclerosis. The rearrangement combines TRBV30 with TRBJ2-5, with TRBD2 tentatively as D gene (5 bases match). The specimen was CD4+ T cells from PBMCs. The CDR3: CAFRKSGQETQYF. The DNA is as follows: TGTGCCTTCAGGAAAAGCGGACAAGAGACCCAGTACTTC.